This T cell receptor (beta chain) was obtained from a study of blood T cells in healthy people across ages. The wider study: The capture of about one barcoded beta molecule per two T cells was achieved by template switching.

Notes on this clonotype: Antigen unknown.

A sample-barcoded 5' primer and a J-beta primer mix were used in a second PCR of roughly 6 to 12 cycles. Via MiXCR, TCRdb re-called the 5' RACE reads, giving one row per CDR3 protein. The sample contains approximately 830,000 distinct CDR3 sequences, 60% to 80% of which appear only once. The V gene's germline CDR1 is SGDLS and CDR2 YYNGEE. The CDR3 loop spans 18 amino acids. With 3 bases clipped from V and 1 base from J, the junction kept 7 bases outside the gene matches. Study-level findings and limits: Among long-lived donors, naive CD4+ cells were more numerous and diversity higher than in aged donors.

This rearrangement joins TRBV9 to TRBJ2-3; 14 bases fit TRBD2. Specimen: blood. The clonotype was recovered from a man aged 25-45 years in good health. The CDR3 DNA follows: TGTGCCAGCAGCGATGGACTAGCGGGGGGCACCCGCACAGATACGCAGTATTTT. Translating gives CASSDGLAGGTRTDTQYF.